The 13 T cell receptor beta chains below were found in one sample sequenced in a study of shared clonotypes between healthy human individuals. TCRdb keeps only in-frame clones here, not all; method: immunoSEQ multiplex PCR. The sample consists of some 980,000 clones, 60% to 85% of them appearing once. Sequencing was done on a sample of memory CD4+ T cells sorted from blood. Subset specified: CD45RA-negative fraction. All receptors come from a man younger than 35 in good health.

The chain carries TRBV7-2 and TRBJ2-7; 8 nucleotides align to TRBD2. The V and J ends lost 1 base and 3 bases, in that order; junction bases with no gene match: 5. Germline loops: CDR1 SGHTA, CDR2 FQGNSA. The CDR3 runs to 15 residues. The CDR3 region is CASSLGREEGYEQYF. The CDR3 coding sequence is TGTGCCAGCAGCTTAGGGCGGGAGGAAGGCTACGAGCAGTACTTC.

V gene TRBV28 combines with J gene TRBJ1-1; D is perhaps TRBD1 (6 bases). CDR1 and CDR2 from the germline V gene are MDHEN and SYDVKM. V lost 5 bases and J lost 1, with 8 bases in between. The CDR3 extends over 13 amino acids. The CDR3 is CASSGQTNTEAFF. As DNA, the CDR3 is TGTGCCAGCAGTGGACAGACGAACACTGAAGCTTTCTTT.

This clone was observed a single time. V gene TRBV28 combines with J gene TRBJ2-2; 9 bases are a match to TRBD1. Germline assignment: CDR1 MDHEN and CDR2 SYDVKM. Trimming at V came to 3 bases and at J to 7 bases, leaving 6 bases not matched to a gene. CDR3 length: 15 residues. The CDR3 spells CASSFGDRDGGELFF. The DNA for the CDR3 is TGTGCCAGCAGTTTTGGGGACAGGGACGGCGGGGAGCTGTTTTTT.

The gene calls are TRBV5-1 and TRBJ1-1, with TRBD1 as a possible D gene (5 bases). This CDR3 is 16 amino acids long. Between the trimmed V and J ends, which lost 1 base and 7 bases, there was a span of 20 bases. CDR1 and CDR2 from the germline V gene are SGHRS and YFSETQ. CDR3 residues: CASSLFSLVQGSEAFF. For the CDR3, the DNA is TGCGCCAGCAGCTTGTTTTCGTTGGTCCAGGGAAGTGAAGCTTTCTTT.

The chain has TRBV27 and TRBJ1-5, with 10 bases lining up with TRBD1. Per the germline V gene, CDR1 is MNHEY and CDR2 is SMNVEV (reference sequence). V was pared by 11 bases and J by 7 bases, with 8 bases of the junction left unmatched. This CDR3 comprises 13 residues. CDR3 in DNA: TGTGCCTCGGGACAGGGGAAGAGGCAGCCCCAGCATTTT. The encoded protein is CASGQGKRQPQHF.

The chain employs TRBV29-1 and TRBJ2-7, with no clear D. Trimming shortened V by 4 bases and J by 0 bases, and 7 bases separated the two germline ends. This CDR3 spans 12 amino acids. The V gene's germline CDR1 is SQVTM and CDR2 ANQGSEA. CDR3 residues: CSVGVSSYEQYF. CDR3 coding DNA: TGCAGCGTTGGTGTAAGCTCCTACGAGCAGTACTTC.

The chain is built from TRBV6-1 and TRBJ1-1; the match to TRBD1 covers 7 bases. V was clipped by 5 bases and J by 9 bases; unmatched bases: 12. CDR3 size: 14 residues. Per germline, CDR1 MNHNS and CDR2 SASEGT. Here the CDR3 DNA reads TGTGCCAGCAGTACAATCACGAGACAGGGCCAAGCTTTCTTT. It specifies CASSTITRQGQAFF.

The count of this clone is one. The chain joins TRBV7-2 to TRBJ1-3, with unresolved D. CDR3 length equals 13 residues. Trimming removed 5 bases at V and 4 bases at J, with 9 bases between. Germline loops: CDR1 SGHTA, CDR2 FQGNSA. The CDR3 DNA is TGTGCCAGCAGCCCCCTCGGCGGAAACACCATATATTTT. It encodes CASSPLGGNTIYF.

V gene TRBV18 combines with J gene TRBJ1-6, with TRBD1 identical over 7 bases. Germline CDR1 and CDR2: KGHSH and LQKENI. The V and J ends lost 3 bases and 8 bases, in that order; junction bases with no gene match: 10. This CDR3 has 16 residues. DNA for the CDR3: TGTGCCAGCTCACCTCTCTCGACAGGGCTCCATTCACCCCTCCACTTT. Translated, it gives CASSPLSTGLHSPLHF.

This rearrangement joins TRBV5-6 to TRBJ2-3; the D gene is possibly TRBD2 (6 bases). The germline V gene encodes CDR1 SGHDT and CDR2 YYEEEE. Trimming left V 3 bases short and J 0 bases short, with 11 bases between. The CDR3 spans 15 residues. The CDR3: CASSSPGLSTDTQYF. CDR3 DNA: TGTGCCAGCAGCTCGCCGGGACTCAGCACAGATACGCAGTATTTT.

As concerns this clone: A much bigger clone sits one base away, suggesting this may be a read error. The V call is TRBV29-1, the J call TRBJ1-1; 7 bases are shared with TRBD1. Germline values: CDR1 SQVTM, CDR2 ANQGSEA. This CDR3 is 12 amino acids long. The CDR3 here is CSAPTGNAEAFF. Here the CDR3 DNA reads TGCAGCGCTCCGACAGGGAACGCTGAAGCTTTCTTT. Based on the CDR3 plus reference TRBV29-1 and TRBJ1-1, the full variable domain is SAVISQKPSRDICQRGTSLTIQCQVDSQVTMMFWYRQQPGQSLTLIATANQGSEATYESGFVIDKFPISRPNLTFSTLTVSNMSPEDSSIYLCSAPTGNAEAFFGQGTRLTVV.

The rearrangement uses TRBV30 and TRBJ1-6, with D hard to call. V lost 2 bases and J lost 1, with 9 bases in between. This CDR3 comprises 15 residues. Germline assignment: CDR1 GTSNPN and CDR2 SVGIG (reference sequence). Written as DNA, the CDR3 is TGTGCCTGGAGTTCTGATGGGTCCTATAATTCACCCCTCCACTTT. Translation: CAWSSDGSYNSPLHF.

This clone appeared a few times. Other nucleotide sequences from this sample produce the same CDR3. The chain recombines TRBV7-9 with TRBJ1-4; perhaps TRBD1 as D (5 bases). Germline V CDR1 and CDR2: SEHNR, FQNEAQ (reference sequence). V gave up 6 bases and J gave up 4 bases, with 12 bases separating them. The CDR3 is 14 amino acids. The CDR3 here is CASSSGQGNEKLFF. The CDR3 nucleotides read TGTGCCAGCAGTTCAGGGCAGGGTAATGAAAAACTGTTTTTT.